This TCR beta chain was captured in a study of blood T cell repertoires in COVID-19. Whole-study context: Donors in the United States, Italy and Spain gave samples during acute or convalescent COVID-19.

How the authors handled the data: Reference gene primer amplification gave estimated nucleated cell counts. Method: immunoSEQ multiplex PCR; TCRdb's copy keeps in-frame clones and lacks some. D and trimming come from the DNA, and the V and J calls and clone size come from that table. The data contain around 310,000 clones, about 87% of them seen just once; the ten biggest clones take up around 4.6%. Germline values: CDR1 MDHEN, CDR2 SYDVKM. This CDR3 is 14 amino acids long. V trimming: 5 bases; J trimming: 6 bases; junction bases outside the gene matches: 8. Enrolled through a virtual design, the participants were between 18 and 89 years of age and came from about two dozen US areas. Either two negative PCRs, clearance, or symptom resolution qualified Cohort 3 donors as recovered.

The sequence came from a man aged 25 to 45 who had recovered from COVID-19. This chain joins TRBV28 and TRBJ1-2, with 8 bases aligning to TRBD1. The sequencing input was PBMCs or T cells enriched from blood (not recorded which). CDR3 amino acids: CASSPRTGIHGYTF. CDR3 coding DNA: TGTGCCAGCAGTCCGAGGACAGGGATTCATGGCTACACCTTC.